These T cell receptor beta chains were read from a single sample in a study of identical twins. Via MiXCR, TCRdb re-called the 5' RACE reads, giving one row per CDR3 protein. The sample includes hundreds of thousands of distinct CDR3 sequences, over 5% of them seen just once. The sample comprised naive T cells sorted from blood. These receptors all stem from a man aged 18 to 30 in good health. The CDR3 runs from the conserved cysteine through the conserved F or W. The D gene is left open where the match is weak. Clone size, where shown, is once, few, many, or a class for clones that have expanded.

len,j_gene,abundance,v_gene,d_gene,CDR3nt,CDR3aa
15,TRBJ2-1,many,TRBV4-1,TRBD2,TGCGCCAGCAGCCAAGAAGAGGGACTAATCAATGAGCAGTTCTTC,CASSQEEGLINEQFF
15,TRBJ1-1,many,TRBV4-2,TRBD1,TGTGCCAGCAGCCCTGGGACAGGACTGAACACTGAAGCTTTCTTT,CASSPGTGLNTEAFF
16,TRBJ2-5,few,TRBV7-6,TRBD2,TGTGCCAGCAGCTCAAGCCCAGCGGGAGGGGGTAAGACCCAGTACTTC,CASSSSPAGGGKTQYF
15,TRBJ2-1,many,TRBV29-1,.,TGCAGCGTTGAAGATTCCGTCATGTCCTACAATGAGCAGTTCTTC,CSVEDSVMSYNEQFF
16,TRBJ2-3,many,TRBV7-9,.,TGTGCCAGCAGCTCGCGGGACGAGGGACCGACTCATACGCAGTATTTT,CASSSRDEGPTHTQYF
13,TRBJ2-1,many,TRBV12-3/TRBV12-4,TRBD2,TGTGCCAGCAGACTAGCGGGAGGCAATGAGCAGTTCTTC,CASRLAGGNEQFF
15,TRBJ1-5,many,TRBV12-3/TRBV12-4,.,TGTGCCAGCAGGTCGGGTCTCGCGGGCAATCAGCCCCAGCATTTT,CASRSGLAGNQPQHF
15,TRBJ2-7,few,TRBV5-1,.,TGCGCCAGCAGCTTGAGCCTGTGGGAGGTCGACGAGCAGTACTTC,CASSLSLWEVDEQYF
17,TRBJ2-3,few,TRBV20-1,TRBD2,TGCAGTGCTAGAGATTTGAGACTAGCGGGACTAACAGATACGCAGTATTTT,CSARDLRLAGLTDTQYF
16,TRBJ2-2,many,TRBV12-3/TRBV12-4,TRBD1,TGTGCCAGCAGTTTAAGGGACAGGGTCGTCACCGGGGAGCTGTTTTTT,CASSLRDRVVTGELFF
16,TRBJ2-1,many,TRBV12-3/TRBV12-4,TRBD2,TGTGCCAGCACCTTAGGGGCGGGAGTTTCCGACAATGAGCAGTTCTTC,CASTLGAGVSDNEQFF
14,TRBJ2-2,many,TRBV5-1,TRBD1,TGCGCCAGCAGCACCGGACAGGGGCGAGGGGAGCTGTTTTTT,CASSTGQGRGELFF
13,TRBJ2-7,.,TRBV28,TRBD2,TGTGCCAGCACCATAGCGGGAGCAGTCGAGCAGTACTTC,CASTIAGAVEQYF
21,TRBJ2-3,many,TRBV24-1,.,TGTGCCACCAGTGACCATGCGGGACAAGGTCGAAGCGGGGCTAGCACAGATACGCAGTATTTT,CATSDHAGQGRSGASTDTQYF
15,TRBJ2-3,many,TRBV25-1,.,TGTGCCAGCAGTGAATACGGTTCCGTCACAGATACGCAGTATTTT,CASSEYGSVTDTQYF
14,TRBJ2-1,few,TRBV12-3/TRBV12-4,TRBD2,TGTGCCAGCAGGGGACTAGCGGGAGCCCATGAGCAGTTCTTC,CASRGLAGAHEQFF
12,TRBJ2-1,many,TRBV24-1,.,TGTGCCACCAGTGAGGGGTTGGGTCCATCGGTATTC,CATSEGLGPSVF
16,TRBJ1-5,many,TRBV27,TRBD1,TGTGCCAGCAGTTTATCGTATGGACAGGGCAATCAGCCCCAGCATTTT,CASSLSYGQGNQPQHF
13,TRBJ2-7,many,TRBV6-5,TRBD2,TGTGCCAGCAGTTACTCGGGAGGGGCAGAGCAGTACTTC,CASSYSGGAEQYF
18,TRBJ2-1,.,TRBV2,.,TGTGCCAGCAGTGAATTCTCTATCGGGGGTCCTACATACAATGAGCAGTTCTTC,CASSEFSIGGPTYNEQFF
17,TRBJ2-3,.,TRBV11-3,TRBD2,TGTGCCAGCAGCCGAGGGTCTAGCGGGAGTGGCACAGATACGCAGTATTTT,CASSRGSSGSGTDTQYF
14,TRBJ1-4,many,TRBV5-5,.,TGTGCCAGCAGCACAGTTGCAACTAATGAAAAACTGTTTTTT,CASSTVATNEKLFF
15,TRBJ2-5,many,TRBV6-1,.,TGTGCCAGCAGACACAGAAACCCGTACCAAGAGACCCAGTACTTC,CASRHRNPYQETQYF
15,TRBJ2-6,many,TRBV5-1,.,TGCGCCAGCAGCGTTGTGAGCTCTGGGGCCAACGTCCTGACTTTC,CASSVVSSGANVLTF
14,TRBJ2-3,many,TRBV7-3,TRBD2,TGTGCCAGCAGCTATAGCGGGGCCACAGATACGCAGTATTTT,CASSYSGATDTQYF
14,TRBJ2-5,.,TRBV7-8,TRBD1,TGTGCCAGTCGAGACTTCGGGACAGATAAGTCCCAGTACTTC,CASRDFGTDKSQYF
13,TRBJ2-7,many,TRBV29-1,.,TGCAGCGTTGAAGGTAACGGCTCCTACGAGCAGTACTTC,CSVEGNGSYEQYF
13,TRBJ1-3,.,TRBV20-1,.,TGCGCCACCCCGGGAGACTCTGGAAACACCATATATTTT,CATPGDSGNTIYF
15,TRBJ1-2,many,TRBV3-1,TRBD1,TGTGCCAGCAGCCGAACACAGGGGAAAGGGGATGGCTACACCTTC,CASSRTQGKGDGYTF
14,TRBJ2-3,few,TRBV18,.,TGTGCCAGCTCACCGAATGGACAAGGGGATACGCAGTATTTT,CASSPNGQGDTQYF
14,TRBJ1-1,many,TRBV6-1,.,TGTGCCAGCAGGTCCCCTACACGGAACACTGAAGCTTTCTTT,CASRSPTRNTEAFF
13,TRBJ1-3,few,TRBV15,.,TGTGCCACCTCGACGAGGGCTGGAAACACCATATATTTT,CATSTRAGNTIYF
15,TRBJ1-5,.,TRBV20-1,.,TGCAGTGCTAGAGATCCGGGAGGTGATAGTCAGCCCCAGCATTTT,CSARDPGGDSQPQHF
14,TRBJ2-3,.,TRBV29-1,.,TGCAGCGTTGGGAGGCGCCTAGTGAAAGATACGCAGTATTTT,CSVGRRLVKDTQYF
17,TRBJ2-3,.,TRBV3-1,TRBD2,TGTGCCAGCAGCCAAGGACTAGCCACAATATGGGCAGATACGCAGTATTTT,CASSQGLATIWADTQYF
14,TRBJ2-5,.,TRBV5-1,.,TGCGCCAGCAGCTTGGCAGGGGTGGACGACACCCAGTACTTC,CASSLAGVDDTQYF
13,TRBJ2-3,many,TRBV4-1,.,TGCGCCAGCAGCCAAGGGATCGCAGATACGCAGTATTTT,CASSQGIADTQYF
14,TRBJ1-2,few,TRBV12-3/TRBV12-4,.,TGTGCCAGCACTCCAGGATCCATTAACTATGGCTACACCTTC,CASTPGSINYGYTF
15,TRBJ2-1,many,TRBV7-3,.,TGTGCCAGCAGCCCCCAGGCGGGCCTCTACAATGAGCAGTTCTTC,CASSPQAGLYNEQFF